A selection of T cell receptor beta chains follows, all from one sample in a study of high-grade serous ovarian cancer treatment subgroups. TCRdb's copy holds only in-frame clones and misses some; the assay was immunoSEQ multiplex PCR. The sample shows about 7,700 clones, 70% to 85% of them seen only once. Material: tumor tissue. All receptors come from a human donor with high-grade serous ovarian cancer. The CDR3 runs from the conserved cysteine through the conserved F or W. Each record gives: clone size, D gene, J gene, V gene, CDR3 protein, CDR3 DNA. The D gene is left open where the match is weak. Only some rows state a clone size, as once, few, many or a class for expanded clones.

abundance: -; d_gene: -; j_gene: TRBJ2-3; v_gene: TRBV7-2; CDR3aa: CASSTSGAVGTQYF; CDR3nt: TGTGCCAGCAGCACCTCTGGGGCGGTCGGTACGCAGTATTTT
abundance: few; d_gene: -; j_gene: TRBJ2-7; v_gene: TRBV7-9; CDR3aa: CASSSAIEQYF; CDR3nt: TGTGCCAGCAGCTCCGCCATTGAGCAGTACTTC
abundance: -; d_gene: TRBD1; j_gene: TRBJ1-1; v_gene: TRBV4-3; CDR3aa: CASSLQDRGNTEAFF; CDR3nt: TGCGCCAGCAGCCTACAAGACAGGGGGAACACTGAAGCTTTCTTT
abundance: once; d_gene: -; j_gene: TRBJ2-1; v_gene: TRBV5-6; CDR3aa: CASSPARDYNEQFF; CDR3nt: TGTGCCAGCAGCCCCGCCCGGGACTACAATGAGCAGTTCTTC
abundance: -; d_gene: TRBD1; j_gene: TRBJ2-2; v_gene: TRBV5-4; CDR3aa: CASSRDRAELFF; CDR3nt: TGTGCCAGCAGCCGGGACAGGGCGGAGCTGTTTTTT
abundance: -; d_gene: TRBD1; j_gene: TRBJ2-1; v_gene: TRBV5-1; CDR3aa: CASSYGQGAHNEQFF; CDR3nt: TGCGCCAGCAGCTACGGACAGGGGGCCCACAATGAGCAGTTCTTC
abundance: -; d_gene: -; j_gene: TRBJ2-7; v_gene: TRBV5-1; CDR3aa: CASSLGGLGNYEQYF; CDR3nt: TGCGCCAGCAGCTTAGGGGGTCTGGGCAACTACGAGCAGTACTTC
abundance: -; d_gene: -; j_gene: TRBJ2-3; v_gene: TRBV18; CDR3aa: CASRLGGSSTDTQYF; CDR3nt: TGTGCCAGCCGTTTGGGGGGCTCTAGCACAGATACGCAGTATTTT
abundance: -; d_gene: TRBD1; j_gene: TRBJ2-1; v_gene: TRBV28; CDR3aa: CASSAQGREQFF; CDR3nt: TGTGCCAGCAGTGCACAGGGGCGGGAGCAGTTCTTC
abundance: -; d_gene: -; j_gene: TRBJ2-5; v_gene: TRBV11-2; CDR3aa: CASSLGRRGGETQYF; CDR3nt: TGTGCCAGCAGCTTAGGGAGGCGTGGAGGGGAGACCCAGTACTTC
abundance: few; d_gene: TRBD1; j_gene: TRBJ2-7; v_gene: TRBV6-1; CDR3aa: CASSRDRGQQYF; CDR3nt: TGTGCCAGCAGTAGAGACAGGGGACAGCAGTACTTC
abundance: -; d_gene: TRBD1; j_gene: TRBJ2-7; v_gene: TRBV6-6; CDR3aa: CASSQPQGYEQYF; CDR3nt: TGTGCCAGCAGCCAACCACAGGGGTACGAGCAGTACTTC
abundance: -; d_gene: -; j_gene: TRBJ1-1; v_gene: TRBV7-8; CDR3aa: CASSLAAGVEAFF; CDR3nt: TGTGCCAGCAGCTTAGCGGCGGGGGTAGAAGCTTTCTTT
abundance: -; d_gene: -; j_gene: TRBJ1-2; v_gene: TRBV6-5; CDR3aa: CASRLDRNYGYTF; CDR3nt: TGTGCCAGCAGGTTAGACAGGAACTATGGCTACACCTTC
abundance: -; d_gene: -; j_gene: TRBJ1-5; v_gene: TRBV28; CDR3aa: CASRPRAKIGNQPQHF; CDR3nt: TGTGCCAGCAGGCCCCGTGCTAAAATAGGAAATCAGCCCCAGCATTTT
abundance: -; d_gene: -; j_gene: TRBJ2-7; v_gene: TRBV9; CDR3aa: CASSVAMGVGYEQYF; CDR3nt: TGTGCCAGCAGCGTAGCCATGGGAGTAGGCTACGAGCAGTACTTC
abundance: few; d_gene: TRBD2; j_gene: TRBJ2-1; v_gene: TRBV30; CDR3aa: CAWSMGLAGDNEQFF; CDR3nt: TGTGCCTGGAGCATGGGACTAGCGGGCGACAATGAGCAGTTCTTC
abundance: -; d_gene: -; j_gene: TRBJ2-7; v_gene: TRBV19; CDR3aa: CASSIGRGYEQYF; CDR3nt: TGTGCCAGTAGTATTGGCAGGGGCTACGAGCAGTACTTC
abundance: -; d_gene: TRBD1; j_gene: TRBJ1-2; v_gene: TRBV19; CDR3aa: CASSRQGEYGYTF; CDR3nt: TGTGCCAGTAGTAGGCAGGGGGAGTATGGCTACACCTTC
abundance: -; d_gene: -; j_gene: TRBJ2-1; v_gene: TRBV19; CDR3aa: CASSSWMGFPFNEQFF; CDR3nt: TGTGCCAGTAGTTCCTGGATGGGTTTTCCCTTCAATGAGCAGTTCTTC
abundance: -; d_gene: TRBD1; j_gene: TRBJ2-5; v_gene: TRBV11-1; CDR3aa: CASNPRQGARETQYF; CDR3nt: TGTGCCAGCAATCCGAGACAGGGGGCTCGGGAGACCCAGTACTTC
abundance: -; d_gene: -; j_gene: TRBJ2-7; v_gene: TRBV7-3; CDR3aa: CASSQGPGAIEQYF; CDR3nt: TGTGCCAGCAGCCAGGGACCCGGCGCGATCGAGCAGTACTTC
abundance: -; d_gene: TRBD1; j_gene: TRBJ1-5; v_gene: TRBV28; CDR3aa: CASSPITGGNQPQHF; CDR3nt: TGTGCCAGCAGTCCCATCACAGGGGGCAATCAGCCCCAGCATTTT
abundance: -; d_gene: TRBD1; j_gene: TRBJ1-1; v_gene: TRBV7-9; CDR3aa: CASSLVRDRGRGTEAFF; CDR3nt: TGTGCCAGCAGCTTAGTGCGGGACAGGGGGCGCGGCACTGAAGCTTTCTTT
abundance: few; d_gene: -; j_gene: TRBJ2-4; v_gene: TRBV21-1; CDR3aa: CASSRQGGKLAKNIQYF; CDR3nt: TGTGCCAGCAGCAGACAGGGGGGGAAGTTGGCCAAAAACATTCAGTACTTC
abundance: -; d_gene: TRBD1; j_gene: TRBJ1-2; v_gene: TRBV7-9; CDR3aa: CASSHGGTAGYTF; CDR3nt: TGTGCCAGCAGCCACGGAGGGACAGCGGGCTACACCTTC
abundance: -; d_gene: TRBD2; j_gene: TRBJ2-3; v_gene: TRBV9; CDR3aa: CASSWTSATDTQYF; CDR3nt: TGTGCCAGCAGCTGGACTAGCGCTACAGATACGCAGTATTTT
abundance: -; d_gene: TRBD2; j_gene: TRBJ2-5; v_gene: TRBV28; CDR3aa: CASSLRSGRETQYF; CDR3nt: TGTGCCAGCAGTTTAAGGAGCGGGAGAGAGACCCAGTACTTC
abundance: once; d_gene: -; j_gene: TRBJ2-7; v_gene: TRBV15; CDR3aa: CATSRDPGATYEQYF; CDR3nt: TGTGCCACCAGCAGAGACCCGGGAGCCACCTACGAGCAGTACTTC
abundance: few; d_gene: -; j_gene: TRBJ2-5; v_gene: TRBV5-6; CDR3aa: CASSLALDRNQETQYF; CDR3nt: TGTGCCAGCAGCTTGGCCCTCGACAGGAACCAAGAGACCCAGTACTTC
abundance: -; d_gene: -; j_gene: TRBJ1-1; v_gene: TRBV10-3; CDR3aa: CASEGGRGWYTEAFF; CDR3nt: TGTGCCTCAGAGGGAGGAAGGGGTTGGTACACTGAAGCTTTCTTT
abundance: once; d_gene: -; j_gene: TRBJ2-2; v_gene: TRBV27; CDR3aa: CATSGGGTYTGELFF; CDR3nt: TGTGCCACTTCGGGGGGCGGGACCTACACCGGGGAGCTGTTTTTT
abundance: -; d_gene: TRBD1; j_gene: TRBJ2-3; v_gene: TRBV15; CDR3aa: CATSRDWTGGRADTQYF; CDR3nt: TGTGCCACCAGCAGAGATTGGACAGGGGGACGGGCAGATACGCAGTATTTT
abundance: -; d_gene: -; j_gene: TRBJ2-1; v_gene: TRBV4-3; CDR3aa: CASSQDVRAGREQFF; CDR3nt: TGCGCCAGCAGCCAAGATGTCCGGGCGGGAAGAGAGCAGTTCTTC
abundance: -; d_gene: TRBD2; j_gene: TRBJ2-7; v_gene: TRBV5-4; CDR3aa: CASSWSGSSYEQYF; CDR3nt: TGTGCCAGCAGCTGGAGCGGGAGCTCCTACGAGCAGTACTTC
abundance: -; d_gene: -; j_gene: TRBJ2-6; v_gene: TRBV19; CDR3aa: CASRRYYGAVNVLTF; CDR3nt: TGTGCCAGTAGACGATATTATGGGGCGGTCAACGTCCTGACTTTC
abundance: -; d_gene: -; j_gene: TRBJ1-5; v_gene: TRBV5-5; CDR3aa: CASSLGRGANQPQHF; CDR3nt: TGTGCCAGCAGCTTGGGTAGGGGGGCCAATCAGCCCCAGCATTTT
abundance: medium-sized; d_gene: -; j_gene: TRBJ1-4; v_gene: TRBV4-1; CDR3aa: CASSQDTGPHEKLFF; CDR3nt: TGCGCCAGCAGCCAAGATACGGGGCCCCATGAAAAACTGTTTTTT
abundance: -; d_gene: -; j_gene: TRBJ1-5; v_gene: TRBV9; CDR3aa: CATPYGPGSNQPQHF; CDR3nt: TGTGCCACCCCCTACGGCCCGGGGAGCAATCAGCCCCAGCATTTT
abundance: once; d_gene: -; j_gene: TRBJ2-3; v_gene: TRBV5-4; CDR3aa: CASSLRGAGSRTDTQYF; CDR3nt: TGTGCCAGCAGCCTCCGGGGGGCCGGGAGCCGCACAGATACGCAGTATTTT
abundance: -; d_gene: TRBD2; j_gene: TRBJ2-1; v_gene: TRBV7-2; CDR3aa: CASSLLAGGRGDEQFF; CDR3nt: TGTGCCAGCAGCTTATTAGCGGGGGGACGGGGGGATGAGCAGTTCTTC
abundance: -; d_gene: TRBD2; j_gene: TRBJ2-3; v_gene: TRBV4-2; CDR3aa: CASSQDPLAGGSSTDTQYF; CDR3nt: TGTGCCAGCAGCCAAGATCCACTAGCGGGAGGATCGAGCACAGATACGCAGTATTTT
abundance: -; d_gene: TRBD1; j_gene: TRBJ1-1; v_gene: TRBV14; CDR3aa: CASSQGTGLLLHTEAFF; CDR3nt: TGTGCCAGCAGCCAAGGGACAGGGTTACTCCTCCACACTGAAGCTTTCTTT
abundance: few; d_gene: TRBD2; j_gene: TRBJ2-1; v_gene: TRBV28; CDR3aa: CASSSLAGGPLNEQFF; CDR3nt: TGTGCCAGCAGTTCGCTAGCGGGAGGGCCCCTCAATGAGCAGTTCTTC
abundance: -; d_gene: TRBD2; j_gene: TRBJ2-7; v_gene: TRBV13; CDR3aa: CASSLGGGLAGGQYF; CDR3nt: TGTGCCAGCAGCTTAGGAGGAGGACTAGCCGGAGGGCAGTACTTC
abundance: -; d_gene: TRBD2; j_gene: TRBJ2-1; v_gene: TRBV7-3; CDR3aa: CASSLAGDHGYNEQFF; CDR3nt: TGTGCCAGCAGCTTAGCGGGAGACCACGGCTACAATGAGCAGTTCTTC
abundance: -; d_gene: -; j_gene: TRBJ2-1; v_gene: TRBV21-1; CDR3aa: CASSLTGGRPPGYNEQFF; CDR3nt: TGTGCCAGCAGCTTGACAGGGGGCAGACCCCCTGGGTACAATGAGCAGTTCTTC
abundance: few; d_gene: TRBD1; j_gene: TRBJ2-1; v_gene: TRBV6-5; CDR3aa: CASSLDRGLWFF; CDR3nt: TGTGCCAGCAGTCTCGACAGGGGATTATGGTTCTTC
abundance: medium-sized; d_gene: -; j_gene: TRBJ1-2; v_gene: TRBV7-8; CDR3aa: CASSLGQRHYGYTF; CDR3nt: TGTGCCAGCAGCTTAGGGCAGAGACACTATGGCTACACCTTC
abundance: once; d_gene: -; j_gene: TRBJ2-1; v_gene: TRBV5-5; CDR3aa: CASSGGPGAYNEQFF; CDR3nt: TGTGCCAGCAGCGGGGGGCCGGGGGCCTACAATGAGCAGTTCTTC
abundance: -; d_gene: TRBD1; j_gene: TRBJ1-5; v_gene: TRBV2; CDR3aa: CASSERGQVNQPQHF; CDR3nt: TGTGCCAGCAGTGAAAGGGGACAGGTTAATCAGCCCCAGCATTTT
abundance: -; d_gene: -; j_gene: TRBJ1-1; v_gene: TRBV4-1; CDR3aa: CASSQDVGRRHMGAFF; CDR3nt: TGCGCCAGCAGCCAAGATGTGGGCCGACGGCACATGGGAGCTTTCTTT
abundance: -; d_gene: -; j_gene: TRBJ1-1; v_gene: TRBV5-1; CDR3aa: CASRSGLLNTEAFF; CDR3nt: TGCGCCAGCAGGTCGGGTCTTCTGAACACTGAAGCTTTCTTT
abundance: -; d_gene: -; j_gene: TRBJ1-5; v_gene: TRBV9; CDR3aa: CASSVGPYQPQHF; CDR3nt: TGTGCCAGCAGCGTAGGGCCCTATCAGCCCCAGCATTTT